This entry describes one TCR beta chain. Its antigen is currently unknown. The sample originates from a study of radiotherapy plus CTLA-4 blockade in lung cancer. About the study: Disease control reached 31%, with objective responses in over 15%.

The ends were cut back, 0 bases at V and 6 bases at J, with 11 bases in the middle. The CDR3 covers 14 residues. Germline lookup yields CDR1 SGHVS and CDR2 FQNEAQ. General study points: TCR clones of tumor origin grew in blood after radiotherapy plus ipilimumab. Dynamics of early blood T cell clones, together with interferon-beta, were reportedly the best predictors of response.

Patients had chemo-refractory metastatic non-small-cell lung cancer and received focal radiation plus CTLA-4 blockade that used ipilimumab. The table came from immunoSEQ multiplex PCR; TCRdb's copy has only in-frame clones and leaves some out. The sample consists of more than 80,000 clones, about 85% of them appearing once. The sequence was collected from a human donor with non-small cell lung cancer that progressed on radiotherapy plus ipilimumab. Some clones in this sample may be carry-over from other donors' samples. The sequencing used peripheral blood, collected from a patient treated with radiotherapy plus ipilimumab. The chain links TRBV7-8 to TRBJ1-2; D remains ambiguous. The DNA of the CDR3 is TGTGCCAGCAGCTTAGCGTGGGGAGATGATGGCTACACCTTC. It encodes CASSLAWGDDGYTF.